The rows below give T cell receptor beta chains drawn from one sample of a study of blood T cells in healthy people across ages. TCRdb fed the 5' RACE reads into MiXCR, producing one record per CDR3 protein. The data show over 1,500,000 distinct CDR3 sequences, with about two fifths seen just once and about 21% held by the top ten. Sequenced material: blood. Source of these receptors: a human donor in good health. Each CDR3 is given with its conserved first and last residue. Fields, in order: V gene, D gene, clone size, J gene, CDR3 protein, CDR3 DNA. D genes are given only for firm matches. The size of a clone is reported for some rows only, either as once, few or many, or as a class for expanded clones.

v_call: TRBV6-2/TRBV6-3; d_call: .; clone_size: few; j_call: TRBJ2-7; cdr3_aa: CASSYDAASSYEQYF; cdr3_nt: TGTGCCAGCAGTTACGATGCGGCGAGCTCCTACGAGCAGTACTTC
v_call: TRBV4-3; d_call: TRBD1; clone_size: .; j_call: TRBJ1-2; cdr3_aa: CASSQDLGSGGADYGYTF; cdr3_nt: TGCGCCAGCAGCCAAGATCTTGGGTCAGGGGGCGCGGACTATGGCTACACCTTC
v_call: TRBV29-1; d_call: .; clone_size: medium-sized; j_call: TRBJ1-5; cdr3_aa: CSVEDREAQPQHF; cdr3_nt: TGCAGCGTTGAAGATCGGGAGGCACAGCCCCAGCATTTT
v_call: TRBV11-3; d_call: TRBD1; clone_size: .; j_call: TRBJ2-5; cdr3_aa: CASNVRTGGGETQYF; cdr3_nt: TGTGCCAGCAACGTAAGGACAGGGGGCGGTGAGACCCAGTACTTC
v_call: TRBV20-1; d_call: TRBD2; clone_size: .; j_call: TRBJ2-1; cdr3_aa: CSAGTSGGQNEQFF; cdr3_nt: TGCAGTGCTGGGACTAGCGGCGGCCAGAATGAGCAGTTCTTC
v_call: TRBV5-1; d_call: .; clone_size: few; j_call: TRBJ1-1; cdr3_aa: CASSLAQVNTEAFF; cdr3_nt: TGCGCCAGCAGCTTGGCCCAGGTCAACACTGAAGCTTTCTTT
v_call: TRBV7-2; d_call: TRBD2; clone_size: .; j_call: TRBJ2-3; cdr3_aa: CASSLVSSGDPDTQYF; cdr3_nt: TGTGCCAGCAGCTTAGTTTCTAGCGGGGACCCAGATACGCAGTATTTT
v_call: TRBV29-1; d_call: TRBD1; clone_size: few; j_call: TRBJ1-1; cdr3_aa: CSAVGQPEMNTEAFF; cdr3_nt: TGCAGCGCTGTGGGACAGCCAGAGATGAACACTGAAGCTTTCTTT
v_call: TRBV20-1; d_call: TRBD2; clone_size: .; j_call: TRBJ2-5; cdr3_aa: CSARERASGGETQYF; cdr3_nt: TGCAGTGCTAGAGAAAGGGCTAGCGGGGGGGAGACCCAGTACTTC
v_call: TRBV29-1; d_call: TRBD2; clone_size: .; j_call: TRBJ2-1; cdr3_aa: CSGGLAGPIRYEQFF; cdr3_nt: TGCAGCGGGGGCCTAGCGGGGCCAATAAGATATGAGCAGTTCTTC
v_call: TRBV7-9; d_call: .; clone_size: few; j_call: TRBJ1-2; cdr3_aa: CASSLDGSYYGYTF; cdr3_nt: TGTGCCAGCAGCTTAGATGGTTCTTACTATGGCTACACCTTC
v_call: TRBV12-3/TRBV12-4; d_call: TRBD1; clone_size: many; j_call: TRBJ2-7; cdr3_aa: CASSRGTGGLYEQYF; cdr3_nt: TGTGCCAGCAGCCGGGGGACAGGGGGTCTCTACGAGCAGTACTTC
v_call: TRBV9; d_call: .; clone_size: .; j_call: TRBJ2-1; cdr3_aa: CAGSVGDEQFF; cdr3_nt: TGTGCCGGCAGCGTAGGGGATGAGCAGTTCTTC
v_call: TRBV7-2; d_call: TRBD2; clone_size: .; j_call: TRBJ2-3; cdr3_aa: CASSIGTSLGLDTQYF; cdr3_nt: TGTGCCAGCAGCATCGGGACTAGCCTTGGATTGGATACGCAGTATTTT
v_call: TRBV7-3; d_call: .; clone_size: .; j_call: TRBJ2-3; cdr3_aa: CASSLVGGRVPSTDTQYF; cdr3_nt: TGTGCCAGCAGCTTAGTCGGGGGGCGAGTCCCTAGCACAGATACGCAGTATTTT
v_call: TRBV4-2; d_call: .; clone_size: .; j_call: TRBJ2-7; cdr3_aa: CASSLRGAGTISYEQYF; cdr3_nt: TGTGCCAGCAGCCTCAGGGGTGCAGGGACCATTTCCTACGAGCAGTACTTC
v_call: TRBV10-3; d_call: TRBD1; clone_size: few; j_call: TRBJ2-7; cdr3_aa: CAISRDSQTYEQYF; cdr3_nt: TGTGCCATCAGTAGGGACAGTCAGACTTACGAGCAGTACTTC
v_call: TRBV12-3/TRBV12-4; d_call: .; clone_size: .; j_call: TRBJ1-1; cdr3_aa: CASSFYGLLGTEAFF; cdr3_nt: TGTGCCAGCAGCTTTTACGGGCTTTTGGGCACTGAAGCTTTCTTT
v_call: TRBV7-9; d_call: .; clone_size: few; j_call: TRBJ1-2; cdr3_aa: CASSLGSAISHDYTF; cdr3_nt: TGTGCCAGCAGCTTAGGTTCGGCAATCTCCCATGACTACACCTTC
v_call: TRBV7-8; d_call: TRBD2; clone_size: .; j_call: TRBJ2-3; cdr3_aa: CASSFGGERGTDTQYF; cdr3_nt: TGTGCCAGCAGCTTTGGGGGGGAGCGGGGCACAGATACGCAGTATTTT
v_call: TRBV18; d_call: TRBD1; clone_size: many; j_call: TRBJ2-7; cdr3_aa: CASSPGQGRRAREQYF; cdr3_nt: TGTGCCAGCTCACCGGGACAGGGACGTCGGGCTAGGGAGCAGTACTTC
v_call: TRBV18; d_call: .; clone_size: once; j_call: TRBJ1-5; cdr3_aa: CASSANQGNQPQHF; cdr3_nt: TGTGCCAGCTCAGCAAATCAGGGGAATCAGCCCCAGCATTTT
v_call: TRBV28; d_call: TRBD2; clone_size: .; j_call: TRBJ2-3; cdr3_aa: CASSYLPAGGTDTQYF; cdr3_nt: TGTGCCAGCAGTTACCTCCCAGCGGGGGGGACAGATACGCAGTATTTT
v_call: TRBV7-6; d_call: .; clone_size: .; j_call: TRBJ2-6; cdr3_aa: CASSSEVNVLTF; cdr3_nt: TGTGCCAGCAGCTCCGAGGTCAACGTCCTGACTTTC
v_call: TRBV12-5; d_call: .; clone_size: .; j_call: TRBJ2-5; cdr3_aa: CASGFTLDLPSPLGQQETQYF; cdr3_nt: TGTGCTAGTGGTTTTACCCTCGACCTTCCCTCCCCCCTCGGACAGCAAGAGACCCAGTACTTC
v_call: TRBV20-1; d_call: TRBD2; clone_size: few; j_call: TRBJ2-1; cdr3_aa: CSASGGASNEQFF; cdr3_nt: TGCAGTGCTAGCGGGGGGGCGAGCAATGAGCAGTTCTTC
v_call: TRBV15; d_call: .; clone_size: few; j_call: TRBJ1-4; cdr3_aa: CATSRDGRYNEKLFF; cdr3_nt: TGTGCCACCAGCAGAGATGGCAGATACAATGAAAAACTGTTTTTT
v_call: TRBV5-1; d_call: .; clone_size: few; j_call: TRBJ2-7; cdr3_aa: CASSLDRPPTYEQYF; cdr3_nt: TGCGCCAGCAGCTTGGACCGGCCTCCTACCTACGAGCAGTACTTC
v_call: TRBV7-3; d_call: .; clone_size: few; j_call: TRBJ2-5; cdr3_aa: CASSLDSVSREQYF; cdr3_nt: TGTGCCAGCAGCTTGGACAGCGTCTCCAGGGAGCAGTACTTC
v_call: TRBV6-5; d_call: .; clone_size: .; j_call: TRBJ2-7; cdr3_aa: CASSYSHRSSYEQYF; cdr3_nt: TGTGCCAGCAGTTACTCCCACCGAAGCTCCTACGAGCAGTACTTC
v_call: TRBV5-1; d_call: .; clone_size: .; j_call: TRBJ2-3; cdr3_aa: CASDSATGTDTQYF; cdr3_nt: TGCGCCAGTGACAGTGCTACTGGCACAGATACGCAGTATTTT
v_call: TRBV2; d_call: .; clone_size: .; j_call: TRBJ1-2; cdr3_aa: CASTHGYTF; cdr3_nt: TGTGCCAGCACTCATGGCTACACCTTC
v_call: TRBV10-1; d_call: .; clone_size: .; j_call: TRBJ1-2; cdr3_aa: CASSDSSFGYTF; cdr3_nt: TGCGCCAGCAGTGACTCGAGTTTTGGCTACACCTTC
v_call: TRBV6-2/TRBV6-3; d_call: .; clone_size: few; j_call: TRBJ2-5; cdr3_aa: CASSQLDRPDQETQYF; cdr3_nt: TGTGCCAGCAGTCAACTTGACAGGCCAGATCAAGAGACCCAGTACTTC
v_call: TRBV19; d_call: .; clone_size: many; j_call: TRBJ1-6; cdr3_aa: CASSIRSSNSPLHF; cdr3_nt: TGTGCCAGTAGTATCAGGAGCTCCAATTCACCCCTCCACTTT
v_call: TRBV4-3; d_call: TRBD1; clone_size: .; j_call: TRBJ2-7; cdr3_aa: CASSQAQTGAAGDEQYF; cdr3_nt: TGCGCCAGCAGCCAAGCCCAGACAGGGGCCGCTGGGGACGAGCAGTACTTC
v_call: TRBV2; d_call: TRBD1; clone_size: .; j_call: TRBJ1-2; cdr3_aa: CANSENRGGEGYTF; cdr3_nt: TGTGCCAACAGTGAAAACAGGGGTGGTGAGGGCTACACCTTC